A single sample is the source of the 15 T cell receptor beta chains below, sequenced in a study of blood T cell repertoires in COVID-19. The assay was immunoSEQ multiplex PCR, and TCRdb's table has in-frame clones only and misses some. The table records around 61,000 clones, around 92% of them present only once. Sequencing used peripheral blood. The receptors originated from a man in his sixties with acute or convalescent COVID-19.

V and J are TRBV5-1 and TRBJ1-1; D is unresolved. The V end lost 0 bases, the J end lost 1 base, and 10 bases lay between the germline ends. The CDR3 extends over 15 amino acids. Germline V gene lookup returns CDR1 SGHRS and CDR2 YFSETQ. The CDR3 sequence is CASSLGVGGNTEAFF. The CDR3 region has the DNA TGCGCCAGCAGCTTGGGTGTGGGAGGGAACACTGAAGCTTTCTTT.

CDR3 residues: CASSIPGGGNTIYF. CDR3 DNA: TGTGCCAGCAGTATCCCGGGGGGAGGAAACACCATATATTTT. J is TRBJ1-3 and V is TRBV3-1 (or the pseudogene TRBV3-2); the D gene is possibly TRBD1 (5 bases). CDR3 length: 14 amino acids. CDR1 and CDR2 from the germline V gene are LGHDT and YNNKEL (reference sequence). V lost 6 bases and J 4 bases, leaving 13 bases between the germline ends.

The chain employs TRBV7-9 and TRBJ2-1; 10 positions agree with TRBD1. The CDR3 consists of 16 residues. V shed 3 bases, J shed 5 bases, and the junction held 7 bases outside the gene matches. Germline assignment: CDR1 SEHNR and CDR2 FQNEAQ (reference sequence). The CDR3 DNA reads as TGTGCCAGCAGCTTTGGGCCGGGACAGGGGAACAATGAGCAGTTCTTC. Amino acid sequence: CASSFGPGQGNNEQFF.

The chain recombines TRBV4-1 with TRBJ1-5; D is unclear. CDR1 MGHRA and CDR2 YSYEKL come from the germline V gene. This CDR3 comprises 14 residues. V lost 0 bases and J 3 bases, leaving 6 bases between the germline ends. Written as DNA, the CDR3 is TGCGCCAGCAGCCAAGACGGGGACAATCAGCCCCAGCATTTT. This codes for CASSQDGDNQPQHF.

The genes are TRBV3-1 (or the pseudogene TRBV3-2) and TRBJ2-7, with D possibly being TRBD2 (6 bases). The CDR3 covers 18 residues. V gave up 1 base and J gave up 3 bases, with 22 bases separating them. CDR1 LGHDT and CDR2 YNNKEL come from the germline V gene (reference sequence). The CDR3 loop reads CASSQALRDVGTSYEQYF. The CDR3, as DNA: TGTGCCAGCAGCCAAGCCTTGCGGGACGTAGGGACCAGCTACGAGCAGTACTTC.

The chain is built from TRBV14 and TRBJ1-2; D not resolved. The CDR3 runs 14 residues. Germline CDR1 SGHDN, CDR2 FVKESK. V lost 2 bases and J lost 8, with 15 bases in between. CDR3 sequence reads: CASSQYMKGAGYTF. The CDR3 DNA reads TGTGCCAGCAGCCAATATATGAAGGGAGCGGGCTACACCTTC.

The V and J genes are TRBV2 and TRBJ1-4; the D is unclear. The CDR3 runs to 13 residues. V dropped 8 bases and J dropped 0 bases, with 7 bases sitting between them. Germline V gene sequence: CDR1 SNHLY, CDR2 FYNNEI. The CDR3: CASHITTNEKLFF. The CDR3 DNA sequence: TGTGCCAGCCACATTACAACTAATGAAAAACTGTTTTTT.

The genes are TRBV19 and TRBJ1-3; D is uncertain. Germline CDR1 and CDR2: LNHDA and SQIVND (reference sequence). The V gene lost 6 bases and the J gene lost 2 bases, with 14 bases spanning the gap. This CDR3 has 15 residues. CDR3 sequence reads: CASRHPGETGNTIYF. The CDR3, as DNA: TGTGCCAGTAGGCACCCGGGAGAAACTGGAAACACCATATATTTT.

The chain carries TRBV6-5 and TRBJ1-1; TRBD1 matches 11 bases. Germline V gives CDR1 MNHEY, CDR2 SVGAGI. The CDR3 runs 13 residues. V gave up 10 bases and J gave up 5 bases; unmatched junction bases: 6. The chain's CDR3 is CATGQGAWTEAFF. In DNA form, the CDR3 reads TGTGCCACCGGACAGGGGGCTTGGACTGAAGCTTTCTTT.

The V and J genes are TRBV18 and TRBJ2-3; D perhaps matches TRBD2 (5 bases). V gave up 3 bases and J gave up 6 bases, with 13 bases separating them. The CDR3 spans 14 residues. CDR1 is KGHSH and CDR2 is LQKENI in the germline V gene. DNA for the CDR3: TGTGCCAGCTCACCGGAGAGGGTTGCGGATACGCAGTATTTT. It yields the protein CASSPERVADTQYF.

This clone was counted once. CDR3 sequence: CAWSLTRTARGSHSPLHF. CDR3 sequence (DNA): TGTGCCTGGAGTCTGACCCGGACAGCAAGAGGGTCCCATTCACCCCTCCACTTT. V usage is TRBV30 and J usage is TRBJ1-6; maybe TRBD1 (6 bases). Germline V lookup: CDR1 GTSNPN, CDR2 SVGIG (reference sequence). Trimming stripped 2 bases from V and 8 bases from J, with 25 bases between. The CDR3 runs to 18 residues. Looking up the rest from reference TRBV30 and TRBJ1-6 gives the full variable domain: SQTIHQWPATLVQPVGSPLSLECTVEGTSNPNLYWYRQAAGRGLQLLFYSVGIGQISSEVPQNLSASRPQDRQFILSSKKLLLSDSGFYLCAWSLTRTARGSHSPLHFGNGTRLTVT.

The rearrangement links TRBV7-6 to TRBJ2-1; 12 bases line up with TRBD2. Looked up from germline, CDR1 is SGHVS and CDR2 is FNYEAQ. This CDR3 is built from 22 residues. Trimming removed 5 bases from V and 1 base from J; junction bases left unmatched: 21. This CDR3 reads CASSPAVTPPSGGAFSYNEQFF. The CDR3 region has the DNA TGTGCCAGCAGCCCGGCGGTGACTCCTCCTAGCGGGGGGGCCTTTTCCTACAATGAGCAGTTCTTC.

This sequence joins TRBV6-5 and TRBJ1-5, with D maybe TRBD1 (6 bases). Germline CDR1 and CDR2: MNHEY and SVGAGI. CDR3 length: 14 amino acids. Trimming shortened V by 0 bases and J by 6 bases, and 9 bases separated the two germline ends. The CDR3 here is CASSYSQGRQPQHF. In DNA form, the CDR3 reads TGTGCCAGCAGTTACTCACAGGGACGTCAGCCCCAGCATTTT.

The chain is built from TRBV6-5 and TRBJ2-1, with D possibly matching TRBD1 (5 bases). CDR1 and CDR2 (germline): MNHEY, SVGAGI. The length of the CDR3 is 15 residues. V lost 4 bases, J lost 0 bases, and 10 bases lay in between. CDR3: CASSFDSSSYNEQFF. CDR3 in DNA: TGTGCCAGCAGTTTTGACAGTAGCTCCTACAATGAGCAGTTCTTC.

J is TRBJ2-1 and V is TRBV10-2; D possibly corresponds to TRBD1 (5 bases). Germline CDR1 and CDR2: WSHSY and SAAADI. The CDR3 runs to 13 residues. Between the trimmed V and J ends, which lost 7 bases and 0 bases, there was a span of 7 bases. CDR3 nucleotides: TGCGCCAGCAAAGGGGTCTCCTACAATGAGCAGTTCTTC. It specifies CASKGVSYNEQFF.